A few counts support the clone carrying this TCR beta chain. The source of the sample is a study of blood T cells in healthy people across ages. With 0 bases removed from V and 6 bases from J, the gap between germline ends came to 14 bases. The CDR3 has 15 amino acids. Germline V gene data show CDR1 as LGHDT and CDR2 as YNNKEL (reference sequence). Through a sample-barcoded 5' primer and a J-beta primer mix, a second PCR was run for roughly 7 to 11 cycles. Any given sample supplied a minimum of 2.5 million CDR3-containing paired-end reads. TCRdb reprocessed the 5' RACE reads via MiXCR and lists one record per CDR3 protein. The profile covers about 800,000 distinct CDR3 sequences, with around a quarter appearing a single time and 3% to 4.5% taken by the ten largest. Separately, the same data were catalogued under a study of T cells of mothers and their children.

Sequenced: blood. The chain links TRBV3-1 to TRBJ1-2; a weak D match, TRBD1 (5 bases). This clonotype was sampled from a boy aged 5-17 years in good health. The CDR3 loop is CASSQDFGTVDGYTF. The CDR3 DNA reads as TGTGCCAGCAGCCAAGATTTTGGGACGGTCGATGGCTACACCTTC.